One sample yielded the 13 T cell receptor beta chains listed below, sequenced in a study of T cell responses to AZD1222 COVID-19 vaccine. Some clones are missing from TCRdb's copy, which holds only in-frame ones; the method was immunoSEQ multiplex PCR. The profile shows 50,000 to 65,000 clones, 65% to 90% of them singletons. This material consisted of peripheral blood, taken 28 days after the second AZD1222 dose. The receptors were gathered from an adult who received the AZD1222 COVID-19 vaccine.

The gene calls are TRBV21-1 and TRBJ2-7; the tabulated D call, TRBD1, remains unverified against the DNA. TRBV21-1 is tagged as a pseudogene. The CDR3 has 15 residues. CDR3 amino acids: CASMAGTGLWCEQYF. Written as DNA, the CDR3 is TGTGCCAGCATGGCCGGGACAGGGCTTTGGTGCGAGCAGTACTTC.

This CDR3 reads CASSLDRGKVFEQYF. For the CDR3, the DNA is TGTGCCAGCAGCTTGGACAGGGGGAAGGTCTTCGAGCAGTACTTC. The chain combines TRBV11-2 with TRBJ2-7, with 10 nucleotides matching TRBD1. In germline, CDR1 is SGHAT, CDR2 FQNNGV. The J segment lost 6 bases and the V segment lost 3 bases, leaving 8 bases of the junction unmatched. CDR3 length: 15 residues.

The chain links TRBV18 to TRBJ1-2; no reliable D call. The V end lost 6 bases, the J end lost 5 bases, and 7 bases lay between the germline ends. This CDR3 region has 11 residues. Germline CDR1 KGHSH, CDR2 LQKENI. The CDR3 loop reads CASSSQYGYTF. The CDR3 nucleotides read TGTGCCAGCTCGTCACAGTATGGCTACACCTTC.

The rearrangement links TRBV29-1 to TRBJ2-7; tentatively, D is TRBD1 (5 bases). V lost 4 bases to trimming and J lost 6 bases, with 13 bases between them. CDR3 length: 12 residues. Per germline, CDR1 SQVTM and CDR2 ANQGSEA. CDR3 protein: CSVGGQGLEQYF. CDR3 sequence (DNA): TGCAGCGTTGGTGGCCAGGGCCTCGAGCAGTACTTC.

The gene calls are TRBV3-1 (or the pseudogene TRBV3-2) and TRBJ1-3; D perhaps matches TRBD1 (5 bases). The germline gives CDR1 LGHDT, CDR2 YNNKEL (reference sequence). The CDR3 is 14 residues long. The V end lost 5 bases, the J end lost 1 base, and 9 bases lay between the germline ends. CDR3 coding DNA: TGTGCCAGCAGCTACCAGGGTTCTGGAAACACCATATATTTT. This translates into CASSYQGSGNTIYF.

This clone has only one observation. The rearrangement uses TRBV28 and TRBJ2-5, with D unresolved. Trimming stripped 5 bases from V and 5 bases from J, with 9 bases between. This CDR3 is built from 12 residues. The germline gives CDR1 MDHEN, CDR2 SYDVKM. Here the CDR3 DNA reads TGTGCCAGCAGTCCGCGGTTGGAGACCCAGTACTTC. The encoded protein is CASSPRLETQYF.

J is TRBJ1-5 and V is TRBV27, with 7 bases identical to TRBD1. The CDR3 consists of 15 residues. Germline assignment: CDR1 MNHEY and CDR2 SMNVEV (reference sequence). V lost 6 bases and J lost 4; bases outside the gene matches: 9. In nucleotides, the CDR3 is TGTGCCAGCAGCGTAAGGGGGCAGGGAAATCAGCCCCAGCATTTT. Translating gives CASSVRGQGNQPQHF.

CDR3 loop: CATSRDRTASSGNTIYF. In DNA, the CDR3 is TGTGCCACCAGCAGAGATAGGACAGCTTCCTCTGGAAACACCATATATTTT. The genes are TRBV15 and TRBJ1-3; D possibly corresponds to TRBD1 (6 bases). Trimming took off 0 bases at V and 0 bases at J, with 12 bases between the two ends. Germline V gives CDR1 LNHNV, CDR2 YYDKDF (reference sequence). There are 17 residues in the CDR3.

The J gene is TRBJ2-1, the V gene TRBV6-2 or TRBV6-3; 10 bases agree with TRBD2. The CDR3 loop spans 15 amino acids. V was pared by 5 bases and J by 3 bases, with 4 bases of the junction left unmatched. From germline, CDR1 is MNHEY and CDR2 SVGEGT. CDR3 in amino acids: CASSPAGGYYNEQFF. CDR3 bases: TGTGCCAGCAGTCCAGCGGGAGGGTACTACAATGAGCAGTTCTTC.

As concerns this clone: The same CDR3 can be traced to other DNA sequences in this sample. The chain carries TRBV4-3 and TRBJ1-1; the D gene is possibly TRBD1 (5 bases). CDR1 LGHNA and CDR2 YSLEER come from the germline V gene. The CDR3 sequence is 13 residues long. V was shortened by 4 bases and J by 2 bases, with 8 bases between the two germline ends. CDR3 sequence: CASSRDGNTEAFF. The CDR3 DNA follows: TGCGCCAGCAGCCGGGACGGAAACACTGAAGCTTTCTTT.

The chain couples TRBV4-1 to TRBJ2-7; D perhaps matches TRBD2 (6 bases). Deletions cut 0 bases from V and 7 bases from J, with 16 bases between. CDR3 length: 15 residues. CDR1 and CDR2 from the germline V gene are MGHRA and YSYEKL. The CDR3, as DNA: TGCGCCAGCAGCCAAGATTTCGCGGGGCGCGGAGAGCAGTACTTC. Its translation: CASSQDFAGRGEQYF.

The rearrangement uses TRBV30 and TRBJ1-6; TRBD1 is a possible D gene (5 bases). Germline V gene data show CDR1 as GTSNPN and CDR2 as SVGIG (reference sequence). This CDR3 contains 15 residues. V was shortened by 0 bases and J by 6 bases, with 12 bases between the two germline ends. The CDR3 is CAWSVGGLSNSPLHF. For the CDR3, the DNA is TGTGCCTGGAGTGTTGGGGGATTAAGTAATTCACCCCTCCACTTT.

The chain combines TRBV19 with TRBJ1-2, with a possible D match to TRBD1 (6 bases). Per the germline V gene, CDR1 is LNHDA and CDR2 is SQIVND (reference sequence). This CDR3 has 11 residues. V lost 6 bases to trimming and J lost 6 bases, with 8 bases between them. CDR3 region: CASSTGHGYTF. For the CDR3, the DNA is TGTGCCAGTAGCACAGGGCATGGCTACACCTTC.